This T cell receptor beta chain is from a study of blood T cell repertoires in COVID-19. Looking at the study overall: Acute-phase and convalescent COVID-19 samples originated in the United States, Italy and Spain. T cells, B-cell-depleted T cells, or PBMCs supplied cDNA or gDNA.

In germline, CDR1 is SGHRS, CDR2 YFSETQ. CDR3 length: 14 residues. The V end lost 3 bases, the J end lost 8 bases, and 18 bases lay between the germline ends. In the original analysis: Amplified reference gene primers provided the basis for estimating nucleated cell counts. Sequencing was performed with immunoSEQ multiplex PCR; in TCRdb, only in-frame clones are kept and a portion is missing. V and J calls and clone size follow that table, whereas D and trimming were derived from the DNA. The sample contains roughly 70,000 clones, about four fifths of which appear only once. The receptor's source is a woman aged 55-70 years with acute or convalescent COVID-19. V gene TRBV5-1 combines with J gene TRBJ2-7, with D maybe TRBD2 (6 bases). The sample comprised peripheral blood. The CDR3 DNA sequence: TGCGCCAGCAGCTCGATAAGGGACTCTTTGAAGCAGTACTTC. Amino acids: CASSSIRDSLKQYF.